The 27 T cell receptor beta chains in this list originate from one sample, sequenced in a study of technical replicates of blood from a handful of donors. Clones were sequenced by immunoSEQ multiplex PCR, and TCRdb holds only the in-frame ones, with some missing. Of some 80,000 clones listed, about 97% were seen once; the top ten hold approximately 0.32%. The material sequenced was T cells isolated from PBMCs. These receptors all stem from a human donor in good health.

The genes are TRBV27 and TRBJ2-1; no clear D. Trimming shortened V by 3 bases and J by 7 bases, and 7 bases separated the two germline ends. The germline CDR1 and CDR2 sequences are MNHEY and SMNVEV (reference sequence). The CDR3 is made up of 12 amino acids. The chain's CDR3 is CASSLSLNEQFF. The CDR3 coding sequence is TGTGCCAGCAGTTTGTCTTTAAATGAGCAGTTCTTC.

The V and J genes are TRBV9 and TRBJ2-1; 7 nucleotides line up with TRBD1. Germline V gives CDR1 SGDLS, CDR2 YYNGEE. V shed 2 bases, J shed 0 bases, and the junction held 11 bases outside the gene matches. The CDR3 has 18 amino acids. CDR3 loop: CASSVDPGGASSYNEQFF. In DNA form, the CDR3 reads TGTGCCAGCAGCGTGGACCCAGGGGGTGCCAGCTCCTACAATGAGCAGTTCTTC. Full variable domain (rest looked up from reference TRBV9 and TRBJ2-1): DSGVTQTPKHLITATGQRVTLRCSPRSGDLSVYWYQQSLDQGLQFLIQYYNGEERAKGNILERFSAQQFPDLHSELNLSSLELGDSALYFCASSVDPGGASSYNEQFFGPGTRLTVL.

V and J are TRBV29-1 and TRBJ1-5, with 9 bases lining up with TRBD1. This CDR3 spans 14 amino acids. The germline V gene encodes CDR1 SQVTM and CDR2 ANQGSEA. With 5 bases clipped from V and 5 bases from J, the junction kept 7 bases outside the gene matches. CDR3 residues: CSVKDRGFDQPQHF. CDR3 DNA: TGCAGCGTTAAGGACAGGGGTTTCGATCAGCCCCAGCATTTT.

The chain uses TRBV6-5 and TRBJ2-3; 12 bases match TRBD1. Germline assignment: CDR1 MNHEY and CDR2 SVGAGI. The ends lost 7 bases at V and 7 bases at J; junction bases unmatched: 6. The CDR3 runs 14 residues. The CDR3 sequence is CASTGTGGPNTQYF. CDR3 nucleotides: TGTGCCAGCACGGGGACAGGGGGCCCTAATACGCAGTATTTT.

J is TRBJ1-4 and V is TRBV30; 10 positions match TRBD1. The V gene's germline CDR1 is GTSNPN and CDR2 SVGIG (reference sequence). The CDR3 loop spans 14 amino acids. The CDR3 sequence is CARAGQGFEEKLFF. In nucleotides, the CDR3 is TGTGCTCGAGCGGGACAGGGGTTTGAAGAAAAACTGTTTTTT.

This clone was seen more than once but under ten times. The genes are TRBV2 and TRBJ1-4, with a possible D match to TRBD1 (6 bases). V gave up 4 bases and J gave up 8 bases, with 11 bases separating them. Germline V gene lookup returns CDR1 SNHLY and CDR2 FYNNEI. The CDR3 is 13 amino acids. The CDR3 nucleotides are TGTGCCAGCAGTGTATTGGGGGCAGAAAAACTGTTTTTT. Protein product: CASSVLGAEKLFF.

The chain employs TRBV4-2 and TRBJ2-1; 8 bases align to TRBD1. The V and J ends lost 1 base and 7 bases, in that order; junction bases with no gene match: 9. The germline CDR1 and CDR2 sequences are LGHNA and YNFKEQ. This CDR3 contains 16 residues. Here the CDR3 reads CASSQAPQGALNEQFF. DNA of the CDR3: TGTGCCAGCAGCCAAGCCCCGCAGGGGGCTCTTAATGAGCAGTTCTTC.

This rearrangement joins TRBV30 to TRBJ1-2; TRBD1 aligns across 8 bases. The germline V gene has CDR1 GTSNPN and CDR2 SVGIG (reference sequence). The trim removed 8 bases at V and 2 bases at J, leaving 1 base unmatched. The CDR3 extends over 11 amino acids. CDR3 sequence reads: CARDRNYGYTF. CDR3 nucleotides: TGTGCCCGGGACAGGAACTATGGCTACACCTTC.

The genes are TRBV6-1 and TRBJ2-6, with TRBD2 as a possible D gene (5 bases). The length of the CDR3 is 17 residues. CDR1 and CDR2 (germline): MNHNS, SASEGT. V gave up 3 bases and J gave up 0 bases, with 12 bases separating them. In DNA, the CDR3 is TGTGCCAGCAGTGAGGAGGCAGTTCCCTCTGGGGCCAACGTCCTGACTTTC. Protein product: CASSEEAVPSGANVLTF.

V and J are TRBV28 and TRBJ2-5, with 11 bases matching TRBD2. The CDR3 is 16 residues long. V lost 6 bases and J lost 3; bases outside the gene matches: 9. The germline V gene has CDR1 MDHEN and CDR2 SYDVKM. CDR3 in amino acids: CASSPISGRAKETQYF. The CDR3 DNA reads TGTGCCAGCAGCCCTATTAGCGGGAGGGCCAAAGAGACCCAGTACTTC.

The gene calls are TRBV5-1 and TRBJ1-5; TRBD1 might be the D (5 bases). The CDR3 runs to 14 residues. Germline V gives CDR1 SGHRS, CDR2 YFSETQ. The V end was cut by 3 bases, the J end by 6 bases, with 13 bases between. Written as DNA, the CDR3 is TGCGCCAGCAGCTCTGGGGGGGGTAGTCAGCCCCAGCATTTT. Its translation is CASSSGGGSQPQHF.

CDR3 amino acids: CASSFRVVPPYEQYF. CDR3 DNA sequence: TGTGCCAGCAGCTTTAGAGTTGTCCCACCCTACGAGCAGTACTTC. This rearrangement joins TRBV7-2 to TRBJ2-7; D is undetermined. V lost 3 bases and J 2 bases, leaving 14 bases between the germline ends. This CDR3 contains 15 residues. Germline CDR1 is SGHTA and CDR2 is FQGNSA.

The chain couples TRBV18 to TRBJ1-1, with a possible D match to TRBD1 (5 bases). V dropped 3 bases and J dropped 0 bases, with 8 bases sitting between them. This CDR3 is 14 amino acids long. Per germline, CDR1 KGHSH and CDR2 LQKENI. CDR3 DNA sequence: TGTGCCAGCTCACCGCTGACAGTGAACACTGAAGCTTTCTTT. Translation: CASSPLTVNTEAFF.

The chain recombines TRBV5-1 with TRBJ2-3; 15 positions agree with TRBD2. V shed 4 bases, J shed 5 bases, and the junction held 5 bases outside the gene matches. CDR3 length equals 16 residues. Germline loops: CDR1 SGHRS, CDR2 YFSETQ. CDR3 amino acids: CASSEGLAGGIDTQYF. As DNA, the CDR3 is TGCGCCAGCAGCGAGGGACTAGCGGGAGGAATAGATACGCAGTATTTT.

The CDR3 DNA is TGTGCCAGCAGCTTAAAGAGACAGTACACAGATACGCAGTATTTT. The encoded protein is CASSLKRQYTDTQYF. This sequence joins TRBV11-2 and TRBJ2-3; tentative D call: TRBD1 (5 bases). The V end was cut by 2 bases, the J end by 2 bases, with 11 bases between. Germline V lookup: CDR1 SGHAT, CDR2 FQNNGV. The CDR3 is 15 residues long.

CDR3 in amino acids: CASSLRGELFF. The CDR3 region has the DNA TGTGCCAGCAGCCTGCGGGGGGAGCTGTTTTTT. V and J are TRBV6-5 and TRBJ2-2; D unclear. This CDR3 comprises 11 residues. Per germline, CDR1 MNHEY and CDR2 SVGAGI. V lost 6 bases and J 8 bases, leaving 7 bases between the germline ends.

V is TRBV2 and J is TRBJ2-7; D is unclear. V shed 6 bases and J shed 0 bases, with 12 bases lying between them. Germline V gives CDR1 SNHLY, CDR2 FYNNEI. CDR3 length: 14 amino acids. CDR3 amino acids: CASSPGYPSYEQYF. CDR3 DNA sequence: TGTGCCAGCAGCCCAGGATATCCCTCCTACGAGCAGTACTTC.

Here the CDR3 DNA reads TGTGCCAGCAGCTTAGACGGGTTCGAGCAGTTCTTC. Its protein is CASSLDGFEQFF. The genes are TRBV7-3 and TRBJ2-1; no reliable D call. V gave up 2 bases and J gave up 10 bases, with 9 bases separating them. CDR1 and CDR2 from the germline V gene are SGHTA and FQGTGA. This CDR3 contains 12 residues.

The rearrangement joins TRBV27 to TRBJ2-2, with a weak D call TRBD1 (5 bases). Trimming removed 6 bases at V and 6 bases at J, with 11 bases between. Germline CDR1 is MNHEY and CDR2 is SMNVEV (reference sequence). The CDR3 length is 13 residues. CDR3 sequence (DNA): TGTGCCAGCAGCCAGACAGCATCCGGGGAGCTGTTTTTT. Translation: CASSQTASGELFF.

This rearrangement joins TRBV12-5 to TRBJ1-4, with D unresolved. Between the trimmed V and J ends, which lost 6 bases and 8 bases, there was a span of 13 bases. The CDR3 is 13 amino acids. Germline CDR1 is LGHNT and CDR2 is FRNRAP. CDR3 in amino acids: CASGLDTREKLFF. CDR3 coding DNA: TGTGCTAGTGGCCTAGATACCCGGGAAAAACTGTTTTTT. The full variable domain, rest sourced from reference TRBV12-5 and TRBJ1-4, is DARVTQTPRHKVTEMGQEVTMRCQPILGHNTVFWYRQTMMQGLELLAYFRNRAPLDDSGMPKDRFSAEMPDATLATLKIQPSEPRDSAVYFCASGLDTREKLFFGSGTQLSVL.

The chain links TRBV2 to TRBJ1-1; 10 bases match TRBD1. Germline lookup yields CDR1 SNHLY and CDR2 FYNNEI. The ends lost 4 bases at V and 2 bases at J; junction bases unmatched: 7. This CDR3 has 16 amino acids. The CDR3 nucleotides read TGTGCCAGCAGTGGGCCTGGGACAGGGGTCAACACTGAAGCTTTCTTT. Encoded protein: CASSGPGTGVNTEAFF.

The rearrangement uses TRBV5-1 and TRBJ2-7; 9 bases match TRBD1. Per the germline V gene, CDR1 is SGHRS and CDR2 is YFSETQ. CDR3 length equals 15 residues. Trimming took 0 bases from V and 5 from J; bases not matched to a gene: 6. The CDR3 DNA reads as TGCGCCAGCAGCTTGGAAGGGACAGGGAGCCACGAGCAGTACTTC. Its translation: CASSLEGTGSHEQYF.

The chain employs TRBV6-5 and TRBJ2-1, with D unresolved. V was pared by 4 bases and J by 8 bases, with 9 bases between. There are 12 residues in the CDR3. Germline loops: CDR1 MNHEY, CDR2 SVGAGI. DNA of the CDR3: TGTGCCAGCAGTTCACTAAACGATGAGCAGTTCTTC. Translated: CASSSLNDEQFF.

V and J are TRBV5-1 and TRBJ1-2; TRBD1 is a possible D gene (6 bases). The CDR3 totals 12 residues. The V gene lost 3 bases and the J gene lost 8 bases, with 11 bases spanning the gap. Per the germline V gene, CDR1 is SGHRS and CDR2 is YFSETQ. The CDR3 reads CASSSGAKGYTF. DNA for the CDR3: TGCGCCAGCAGCTCAGGGGCAAAAGGCTACACCTTC.

The chain is built from TRBV5-1 and TRBJ2-1; 13 bases align to TRBD2. CDR1 is SGHRS, CDR2 YFSETQ, per germline. The CDR3 totals 16 residues. The V gene end was trimmed by 5 bases and the J gene end by 7 bases; junction bases not matched to a gene: 9. CDR3 loop: CASRLAGGPRPNEQFF. The DNA for the CDR3 is TGCGCCAGCAGACTAGCGGGAGGGCCGCGCCCAAATGAGCAGTTCTTC.

This chain joins TRBV19 and TRBJ1-2; 9 positions match TRBD1. This CDR3 contains 15 residues. V was clipped by 5 bases and J by 0 bases; unmatched bases: 4. Germline V CDR1 and CDR2: LNHDA, SQIVND (reference sequence). The CDR3 loop reads CASSVTGGTNYGYTF. The CDR3 DNA reads as TGTGCCAGTAGTGTGACAGGGGGGACTAACTATGGCTACACCTTC.

The rearrangement links TRBV5-5 to TRBJ2-2, with D maybe TRBD1 (5 bases). The CDR3 runs to 15 residues. CDR1 and CDR2 from the germline V gene are SGHKS and YYEKEE (reference sequence). Trimming shortened V by 2 bases and J by 1 base, and 9 bases separated the two germline ends. Here the CDR3 DNA reads TGTGCCAGCAGCTTTGCTCAGGGGAACACCGGGGAGCTGTTTTTT. Protein: CASSFAQGNTGELFF.